Listed below are T cell receptor beta chains from one sample, sequenced in a study of T cells in Graves' hyperthyroidism and ophthalmopathy. TCRdb passed the multiplex PCR reads through MiXCR, listing each CDR3 protein once. The sample includes fewer than 400,000 distinct CDR3 sequences, over 12% seen only once; the top ten take 28%. Material: blood. These receptors were taken from a man between 50 and 59 years old with Graves' ophthalmopathy. The CDR3 runs from the conserved cysteine through the conserved F or W. D genes are given only for firm matches. Some rows mark clone size as missing; the rest say once, few, many or name a class of expanded clone.

clone_size d_call j_call v_call cdr3_aa cdr3_nt
many TRBD2 TRBJ2-7 TRBV5-6 CASSLDPSGRNEQYF TGTGCCAGCAGCTTGGACCCTAGCGGGCGCAACGAGCAGTACTTC
many NA TRBJ2-5 TRBV29-1 CSVLTKTQYF TGCAGCGTCCTCACCAAGACCCAGTACTTC
many NA TRBJ2-1 TRBV28 CASRSLVGGPYNEQFF TGTGCCAGCAGGTCCCTAGTGGGGGGCCCCTACAATGAGCAGTTCTTC
NA NA TRBJ1-1 TRBV19 CASKKGTPEAFF TGTGCCAGTAAGAAGGGGACACCGGAAGCTTTCTTT
many NA TRBJ2-5 TRBV15 CATSTGRSETQYF TGTGCCACCAGCACTGGGCGCTCAGAGACCCAGTACTTC
NA TRBD2 TRBJ2-1 TRBV28 CASRRTSGRASSYNEQFF TGTGCCAGCCGACGGACTAGCGGGAGGGCCAGCTCCTACAATGAGCAGTTCTTC
many TRBD2 TRBJ2-5 TRBV3-1 CASSQVGGNPQETQYF TGTGCCAGCAGCCAAGTCGGGGGGAACCCACAAGAGACCCAGTACTTC
NA TRBD2 TRBJ2-3 TRBV20-1 CSAIGLAGGPDTQYF TGCAGTGCTATAGGACTAGCGGGAGGGCCAGATACGCAGTATTTT
few NA TRBJ2-4 TRBV28 CASSFGLAKNIQYF TGTGCCAGCAGTTTTGGTTTAGCCAAAAACATTCAGTACTTC
many NA TRBJ1-1 TRBV7-9 CASSFAGDTEAFF TGTGCCAGCAGCTTCGCGGGTGACACTGAAGCTTTCTTT
NA TRBD1 TRBJ1-4 TRBV5-1 CASSRDRGINEKLFF TGCGCCAGCAGCCGGGACAGGGGAATAAATGAAAAACTGTTTTTT
NA NA TRBJ2-5 TRBV15 CATSRPDREETQYF TGTGCCACCAGCAGACCCGACAGAGAAGAGACCCAGTACTTC
many NA TRBJ1-1 TRBV6-1 CASTLNLGGQTNTEAFF TGTGCCAGCACCCTTAACCTCGGTGGACAGACGAACACTGAAGCTTTCTTT
few NA TRBJ2-2 TRBV7-3 CASSKTPGHNTGELFF TGTGCCAGCAGTAAGACACCGGGACACAACACCGGGGAGCTGTTTTTT
NA TRBD1 TRBJ2-2 TRBV7-9 CASSNRGQSGELFF TGTGCCAGCAGCAACAGGGGGCAGAGCGGGGAGCTGTTTTTT
few TRBD1 TRBJ2-2 TRBV6-5 CASSYSGQGAYTGELFF TGTGCCAGCAGTTACTCGGGACAGGGGGCATACACCGGGGAGCTGTTTTTT
few NA TRBJ2-1 TRBV9 CASNPAGSSYNEQFF TGTGCCAGCAACCCAGCGGGTAGCTCCTACAATGAGCAGTTCTTC
NA TRBD1 TRBJ2-7 TRBV19 CASSSIAGQGSHEQYF TGTGCCAGTAGCTCGATAGCGGGACAGGGGTCCCACGAGCAGTACTTC
NA TRBD2 TRBJ2-3 TRBV5-1 CASSYGGTSGILNSTDTQYF TGCGCCAGCAGCTATGGTGGGACTAGCGGGATCCTCAATAGCACAGATACGCAGTATTTT
few TRBD1 TRBJ1-6 TRBV6-5 CASSYAGGKSPLHF TGTGCCAGCAGTTATGCAGGGGGAAAATCACCCCTCCACTTT
many NA TRBJ2-7 TRBV5-1 CASHGRREYEQYF TGCGCCAGCCACGGTAGGCGAGAGTACGAGCAGTACTTC
few NA TRBJ2-2 TRBV20-1 CSARNTMNTGELFF TGCAGTGCTAGAAATACAATGAACACCGGGGAGCTGTTTTTT
few NA TRBJ2-6 TRBV18 CASSPNPPGSSGANVLTF TGTGCCAGCTCACCAAACCCCCCAGGGTCTTCTGGGGCCAACGTCCTGACTTTC
many NA TRBJ1-3 TRBV20-1 CSARDQNTIYF TGCAGTGCTAGAGATCAGAACACCATATATTTT
NA TRBD2 TRBJ2-7 TRBV9 CASSPSLGLAGVQYF TGTGCCAGCAGCCCAAGCCTTGGACTAGCGGGGGTGCAGTACTTC
many TRBD2 TRBJ2-7 TRBV20-1 CSAPAGLAGPYEQYF TGCAGTGCCCCCGCAGGACTAGCGGGACCTTACGAGCAGTACTTC
few NA TRBJ2-6 TRBV7-9 CASSSMFSGANVLTF TGTGCCAGCAGCTCCATGTTCTCTGGGGCCAACGTCCTGACTTTC
NA NA TRBJ2-7 TRBV6-9 CASSYRSPDSYEQYF TGTGCCAGCAGTTACCGGTCCCCGGATTCCTACGAGCAGTACTTC
many TRBD1 TRBJ2-5 TRBV6-1 CASRSVGQQETQYF TGTGCCAGCAGAAGCGTGGGACAGCAAGAGACCCAGTACTTC
NA NA TRBJ2-3 TRBV4-1 CASSQGDLDTQYF TGCGCCAGCAGCCAAGGGGACTTGGATACGCAGTATTTT
NA NA TRBJ1-6 TRBV9 CASSVEHGNSPLHF TGTGCCAGCAGCGTAGAGCACGGGAATTCACCCCTCCACTTT
many NA TRBJ1-1 TRBV7-8 CASSLVRDRSNTEAFF TGTGCCAGCAGCTTAGTCAGAGACAGATCGAACACTGAAGCTTTCTTT
many NA TRBJ2-7 TRBV6-1 CASSPPAGALSEQYF TGTGCCAGCAGTCCCCCGGCGGGGGCTCTTTCCGAGCAGTACTTC
NA TRBD2 TRBJ2-4 TRBV24-1 CATSEAGTSGAKNIQYF TGTGCCACCAGTGAGGCCGGGACTAGCGGGGCCAAAAACATTCAGTACTTC
NA TRBD2 TRBJ2-1 TRBV5-4 CASSLNPGLAGGRSYNEQFF TGTGCCAGCAGCTTAAACCCCGGACTAGCGGGAGGGCGATCCTACAATGAGCAGTTCTTC
NA NA TRBJ2-1 TRBV29-1 CSVEEMFGELNYNGQFF TGCAGCGTTGAAGAAATGTTCGGGGAACTAAATTACAATGGGCAGTTCTTC
many NA TRBJ2-1 TRBV2 CASISRSMSYNEQFF TGTGCCAGCATCTCACGGAGCATGTCCTACAATGAGCAGTTCTTC
few NA TRBJ2-5 TRBV15 CATSRDRPETQYF TGTGCCACCAGCAGAGATAGGCCGGAGACCCAGTACTTC
many TRBD2 TRBJ2-2 TRBV19 CASSKRLAGTLGNTGELFF TGTGCCAGTAGTAAAAGACTAGCGGGCACCCTTGGGAACACCGGGGAGCTGTTTTTT
many TRBD2 TRBJ2-1 TRBV10-2 CASHRTSGRVGGEQFF TGCGCCAGCCACAGGACTAGCGGGAGGGTAGGTGGTGAGCAGTTCTTC
NA NA TRBJ2-4 TRBV6-5 CASSYRGGGDIQYF TGTGCCAGCAGTTACAGAGGGGGGGGGGACATTCAGTACTTC
NA TRBD1 TRBJ2-7 TRBV3-1 CASSQGIGTVYEQYF TGTGCCAGCAGCCAAGGTATAGGGACAGTCTACGAGCAGTACTTC
many TRBD2 TRBJ2-7 TRBV5-1 CASSLETSGSYEQYF TGCGCCAGCAGCTTGGAAACTAGCGGGAGCTACGAGCAGTACTTC
few NA TRBJ1-2 TRBV10-3 CAISLGQNYGYTF TGTGCCATCAGCCTTGGACAGAACTATGGCTACACCTTC
many NA TRBJ1-5 TRBV20-1 CSARDGRVGGNQPQHF TGCAGTGCTAGAGACGGACGGGTCGGCGGCAATCAGCCCCAGCATTTT
many TRBD2 TRBJ2-3 TRBV27 CASSLGTSQADTQYF TGTGCCAGCAGTCTTGGGACTAGTCAAGCAGATACGCAGTATTTT
many TRBD1 TRBJ1-5 TRBV7-8 CASSYGTELDSNQPQHF TGTGCCAGCAGCTATGGGACAGAGTTAGATAGCAATCAGCCCCAGCATTTT
many TRBD1 TRBJ1-1 TRBV6-1 CASSDRRDRYEAFF TGTGCCAGCAGTGACCGTAGGGACAGATATGAAGCTTTCTTT
many TRBD2 TRBJ2-4 TRBV2 CASSDGGINIQYF TGTGCCAGCAGTGACGGGGGGATTAACATTCAGTACTTC
many NA TRBJ2-1 TRBV6-1 CASSEAIGAGNNEQFF TGTGCCAGCAGTGAAGCGATAGGGGCGGGAAACAATGAGCAGTTCTTC